The rows below give T cell receptor beta chains drawn from one sample of a study of patients and donors after allogeneic stem cell transplantation. MiXCR, applied by TCRdb to the RT-PCR reads, yields one record per CDR3 protein. The sample holds a few hundred thousand distinct CDR3 sequences; roughly 13% are singletons and the top ten take 11%. Specimen: blood, either unsorted or a sorted T cell fraction (not recorded which). These receptors came from a human donor who was either an allogeneic HSCT recipient or a stem cell or donor lymphocyte infusion donor (not recorded which). It is not recorded whose cells these are; they may come from a transplant donor. Each CDR3 is given with its conserved first and last residue. D genes are given only for firm matches. A row's size may be missing; if present it is once, few, many or a size class.

>-|TRBV5-1|many|TRBJ2-1
TGCGCCAGCAACCAGGGGGGCTACAATGAGCAGTTCTTC
CASNQGGYNEQFF
>-|TRBV20-1|many|TRBJ2-7
TGCAGTGCCCCCAGGGGGCGGGGGGCCTACGAGCAGTACTTC
CSAPRGRGAYEQYF
>TRBD2|TRBV5-1|few|TRBJ2-1
TGCGCCAGCAGCCCGGACGGGACTAGCGGGAGGGAGCAGTTCTTC
CASSPDGTSGREQFF
>-|TRBV6-4|-|TRBJ1-1
TGTGCCAGCAGTGACTCTCTACATGAAGCTTTCTTT
CASSDSLHEAFF
>-|TRBV30|-|TRBJ2-7
TGTGCCTGGACTTCTCCGGGGGGCCCGGGCCAGCAGTACTTC
CAWTSPGGPGQQYF
>TRBD1|TRBV7-2|once|TRBJ2-7
TGTGCCAGCAGCTTCCAGGGGGCTGCCGAGCAGTACTTC
CASSFQGAAEQYF
>-|TRBV6-4|-|TRBJ2-3
TGTGCCAGCAGCGACAAAGCAGGGGGAGGCCTCACCACAGATACGCAGTATTTT
CASSDKAGGGLTTDTQYF
>-|TRBV11-1|-|TRBJ1-1
TGTGCCAGCAGCTTAGGCAATGGGGAAGCTTTCTTT
CASSLGNGEAFF
>TRBD2|TRBV11-2|few|TRBJ2-3
TGTGCCAGCCAGCCCAGCGGGAGGACCACAGATACGCAGTATTTT
CASQPSGRTTDTQYF
>TRBD1|TRBV7-2|few|TRBJ2-3
TGTGCCAGCAGCGTCACAGGGGGTGTTATGGATACGCAGTATTTT
CASSVTGGVMDTQYF
>-|TRBV11-2|-|TRBJ1-4
TGTGCCAGCAGCTCACCCCGGGCTAATGAAAAACTGTTTTTT
CASSSPRANEKLFF
>TRBD1|TRBV18|many|TRBJ1-5
TGTGCCAGCTCCCCGGACAGGAACAATAATCAGCCCCAGCATTTT
CASSPDRNNNQPQHF
>-|TRBV20-1|few|TRBJ2-7
TGCAGTGCTAGGGGCCCCACCTACGAGCAGTACTTC
CSARGPTYEQYF
>-|TRBV20-1|few|TRBJ2-7
TGCAGTGCTAGAGAGCCGACCTTAGGCGCCTACGAGCAGTACTTC
CSAREPTLGAYEQYF
>-|TRBV10-3|-|TRBJ2-1
TGTGCCACTAGACCTGATAGCGGATTCCTCAATGAGCAGTTCTTC
CATRPDSGFLNEQFF
>-|TRBV5-1|-|TRBJ2-5
TGCGCCAGCAGCTTGGTCGGGGGAAGGAAAGAGACCCAGTACTTC
CASSLVGGRKETQYF
>TRBD2|TRBV7-7|many|TRBJ2-1
TGTGCCAGCAGCACAGGAGGTAGCGGGAGAGTTAATGAGCAGTTCTTC
CASSTGGSGRVNEQFF
>-|TRBV18|many|TRBJ2-3
TGTGCCAGCTCACCGAACAGCTCAGATACGCAGTATTTT
CASSPNSSDTQYF
>TRBD2|TRBV5-1|many|TRBJ2-7
TGCGCCAGCAGCTTGGGTTATGGACTAGCGGGATCCTACGAGCAGTACTTC
CASSLGYGLAGSYEQYF
>TRBD2|TRBV6-5|-|TRBJ2-6
TGTGCCAGCAGTTACCTCGGGCTAGCGGGAGGAGGGGCCAACGTCCTGACTTTC
CASSYLGLAGGGANVLTF
>-|TRBV18|few|TRBJ2-3
TGTGCCAGCTCACCACAGTCCCCCCCCCTGGGCACAGATACGCAGTATTTT
CASSPQSPPLGTDTQYF
>TRBD1|TRBV7-9|-|TRBJ2-2
TGTGCCAGCAGCTACAGCGGACAGGGGAGGGAGCTGTTTTTT
CASSYSGQGRELFF
>-|TRBV6-1|few|TRBJ1-5
TGTGCCAGCAAGGAGGGAACGGGCAATCAGCCCCAGCATTTT
CASKEGTGNQPQHF
>-|TRBV7-9|-|TRBJ2-3
TGTGCCAGCAGGAGGGAGGCGGTAGATACGCAGTATTTT
CASRREAVDTQYF
>-|TRBV5-5|many|TRBJ1-5
TGTGCCAGCAGTCCGGACGGGGCCCGGGGTGCGCCCCAGCATTTT
CASSPDGARGAPQHF
>TRBD1|TRBV14|-|TRBJ2-6
TGTGCCAGCAGCCAACAGGGGGTCGGGGCCAACGTCCTGACTTTC
CASSQQGVGANVLTF
>TRBD1|TRBV10-3|many|TRBJ2-5
TGTGCCATCAGCACCCCGGACAGGGCCCAAGAGACCCAGTACTTC
CAISTPDRAQETQYF
>-|TRBV6-1|-|TRBJ1-6
TGTGCCAGCAGTGCCAGGATCGGTAATTCACCCCTCCACTTT
CASSARIGNSPLHF
>-|TRBV6-1|-|TRBJ1-5
TGTGCCAGCAGTGAAGGGGGATACAATCAGCCCCAGCATTTT
CASSEGGYNQPQHF
>-|TRBV5-1|few|TRBJ1-1
TGCGCCAGCAGCTTAATTCTGAACACTGAAGCTTTCTTT
CASSLILNTEAFF
>TRBD2|TRBV6-2/TRBV6-3|many|TRBJ2-5
TGTGCCAGCAGTTATGGCGGGAGCACCTTTGAGGCCCAGTACTTC
CASSYGGSTFEAQYF
>-|TRBV12-5|-|TRBJ2-5
TGTGCTAGTGGTTTGGGAGACGGGGGGCAGGAGACCCAGTACTTC
CASGLGDGGQETQYF
>-|TRBV5-6|many|TRBJ1-2
TGTGCCAGCAGCTTGGGTGTTACTAACTATGGCTACACCTTC
CASSLGVTNYGYTF
>-|TRBV4-3|few|TRBJ2-4
TGCGCCAGCAGCCAGTGGACAGACCTCTCTGCCAAAAACATTCAGTACTTC
CASSQWTDLSAKNIQYF
>-|TRBV19|few|TRBJ2-4
TGTGCCAGTAGTACAGGAGGACACATTCAGTACTTC
CASSTGGHIQYF
>TRBD1|TRBV12-3/TRBV12-4|many|TRBJ2-5
TGTGCCAGCAACAGACAGGGGGCAAAGACCCAGTACTTC
CASNRQGAKTQYF
>-|TRBV11-2|many|TRBJ2-3
TGTGCCAGCAGCCGAATGACTGGCGGGAACAGAGATACGCAGTATTTT
CASSRMTGGNRDTQYF
>TRBD1|TRBV12-3/TRBV12-4|many|TRBJ1-1
TGTGCCAGCAGTCAACAGGGGGCGGGCACTGAAGCTTTCTTT
CASSQQGAGTEAFF
>TRBD1|TRBV28|-|TRBJ1-6
TGTGCCAGCACCACATCCTCGGACAGGGATAATTCACCCCTCCACTTT
CASTTSSDRDNSPLHF
>-|TRBV20-1|few|TRBJ1-1
TGCAGTGCCCTACCGGGACCCCCGAACACTGAAGCTTTCTTT
CSALPGPPNTEAFF
>-|TRBV20-1|-|TRBJ1-3
TGCAGCGCAGGGACTAATGGAAACACCATATATTTT
CSAGTNGNTIYF